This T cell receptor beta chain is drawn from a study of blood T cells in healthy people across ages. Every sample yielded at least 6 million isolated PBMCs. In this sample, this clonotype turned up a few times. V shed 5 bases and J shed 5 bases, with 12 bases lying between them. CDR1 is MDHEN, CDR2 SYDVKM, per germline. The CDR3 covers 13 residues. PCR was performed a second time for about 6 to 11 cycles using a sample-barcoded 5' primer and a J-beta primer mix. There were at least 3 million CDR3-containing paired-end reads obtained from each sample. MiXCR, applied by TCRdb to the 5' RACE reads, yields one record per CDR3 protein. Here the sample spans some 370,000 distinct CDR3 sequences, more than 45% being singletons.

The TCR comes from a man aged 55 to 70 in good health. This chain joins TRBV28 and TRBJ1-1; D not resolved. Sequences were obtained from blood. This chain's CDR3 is CASSVSLGTEAFF. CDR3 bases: TGTGCCAGCAGTGTATCCCTCGGGACTGAAGCTTTCTTT.